This TCR beta chain was retrieved from a study of T cell responses to AZD1222 COVID-19 vaccine. Here immunoSEQ multiplex PCR was the method, and the copy in TCRdb shows in-frame clones only, minus some. The sample has approximately 79,000 clones; roughly four fifths are singletons. General study points: As reported, nearly half of all spike-specific TCRs target variant regions that are unmutated. A mostly white British donor set with more females was recruited, and clonal diversity was possibly underestimated.

About this clone itself: What it binds is not known.

CDR1 and CDR2 from the germline V gene are MDHEN and SYDVKM. V trimming: 7 bases; J trimming: 8 bases; junction bases outside the gene matches: 15. The CDR3 extends over 16 amino acids. V is TRBV28 and J is TRBJ2-1, with 9 bases lining up with TRBD2. The source of this sequence is an adult who received the AZD1222 COVID-19 vaccine. Sequencing was performed on peripheral blood, taken 28 days after the second AZD1222 dose. CDR3 DNA sequence: TGTGCCAGCATTTCTACCATAGCGGGAGATTTATATGAGCAGTTCTTC. Translating gives CASISTIAGDLYEQFF.